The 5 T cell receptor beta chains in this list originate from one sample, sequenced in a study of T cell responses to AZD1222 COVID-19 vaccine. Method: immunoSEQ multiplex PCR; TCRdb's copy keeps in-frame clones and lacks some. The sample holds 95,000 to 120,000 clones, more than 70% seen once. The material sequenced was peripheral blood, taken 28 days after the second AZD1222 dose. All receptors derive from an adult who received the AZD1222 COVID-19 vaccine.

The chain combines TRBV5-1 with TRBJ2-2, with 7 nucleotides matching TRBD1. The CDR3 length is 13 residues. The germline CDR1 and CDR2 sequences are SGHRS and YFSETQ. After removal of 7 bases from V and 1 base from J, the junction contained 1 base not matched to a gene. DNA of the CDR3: TGCGCCAGCGGACAGGAGAACACCGGGGAGCTGTTTTTT. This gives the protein CASGQENTGELFF.

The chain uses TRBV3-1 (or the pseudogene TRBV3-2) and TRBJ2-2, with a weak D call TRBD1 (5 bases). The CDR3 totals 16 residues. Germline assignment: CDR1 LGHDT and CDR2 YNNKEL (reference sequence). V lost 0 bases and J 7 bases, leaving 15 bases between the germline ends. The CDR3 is CASSQDVVQVHGELFF. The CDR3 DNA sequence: TGTGCCAGCAGCCAAGATGTCGTACAGGTCCACGGGGAGCTGTTTTTT.

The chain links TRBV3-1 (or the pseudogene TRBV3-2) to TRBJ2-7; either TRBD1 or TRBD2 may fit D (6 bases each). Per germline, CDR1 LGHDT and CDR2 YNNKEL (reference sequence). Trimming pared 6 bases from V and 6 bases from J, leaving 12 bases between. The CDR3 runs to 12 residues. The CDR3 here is CASSNGGFEQYF. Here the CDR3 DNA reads TGTGCCAGCAGTAACGGGGGCTTCGAGCAGTACTTC.

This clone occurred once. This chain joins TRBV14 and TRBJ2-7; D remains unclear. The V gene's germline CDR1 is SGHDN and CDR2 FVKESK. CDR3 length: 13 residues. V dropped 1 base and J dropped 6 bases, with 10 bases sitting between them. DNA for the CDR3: TGTGCCAGCAGCCAAGTGGGTACGGGCGAGCAGTACTTC. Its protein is CASSQVGTGEQYF.

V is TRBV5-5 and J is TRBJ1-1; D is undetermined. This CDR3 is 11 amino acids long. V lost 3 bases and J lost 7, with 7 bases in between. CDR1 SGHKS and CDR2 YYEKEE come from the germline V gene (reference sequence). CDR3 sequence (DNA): TGTGCCAGCAGCTCCGTCCGTGAAGCTTTCTTT. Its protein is CASSSVREAFF.